These 29 T cell receptor beta chains originate from one sample sequenced in a study of vaccination and CD4 T cells after COVID-19. The Oncomine TCR Beta short-read assay sequenced DNA from cultured CD4+ T cells. TCRdb re-derived calls from the PCR reads in MiXCR, one entry per CDR3 protein. The sample records approximately 12,000 distinct CDR3 sequences, approximately 60% being singletons. The treatment is: approximately 9-day PBMC culture with coronavirus spike peptide pools or control peptides (ViraFEST assay). These TCRs are of unknown antigen specificity. This specimen consisted of CD4+ T cells from blood, cultured in vitro, obtained before SARS-CoV-2 vaccination. The origin of the receptors is a human donor who had recovered from COVID-19.

This clonotype was seen just once. CDR3 sequence: CASSLFGTGGDQPQHF. The CDR3 coding sequence is TGTGCCAGCAGCCTATTTGGGACAGGGGGAGATCAGCCCCAGCATTTT. The rearrangement joins TRBV6-1 to TRBJ1-5; TRBD1 aligns across 11 bases. V shed 6 bases and J 5 bases; nucleotides not matched to a gene: 9. CDR1 and CDR2 from the germline V gene are MNHNS and SASEGT. The CDR3 consists of 16 residues.

The chain carries TRBV7-2 and TRBJ2-1; unclear D gene. The CDR3 spans 12 residues. CDR1 and CDR2 (germline): SGHTA, FQGNSA. Between the trimmed V and J ends, which lost 2 bases and 6 bases, there was a span of 5 bases. The CDR3 sequence: CASSLMGNEQFF. The CDR3 DNA reads as TGTGCCAGCAGCTTAATGGGCAATGAGCAGTTCTTC.

J is TRBJ2-7 and V is TRBV11-2, with D hard to call. With 1 base removed from V and 5 bases from J, the gap between germline ends came to 9 bases. The CDR3 sequence is 13 residues long. CDR1 SGHAT and CDR2 FQNNGV come from the germline V gene. DNA of the CDR3: TGTGCCAGCAGCTTAGCTGGGCCGGACGAGCAGTACTTC. Protein: CASSLAGPDEQYF.

The J gene is TRBJ1-5, the V gene TRBV7-2, with a possible D match to TRBD1 (5 bases). V was cut by 5 bases and J by 4 bases, with 12 bases left in between. The CDR3 loop spans 14 amino acids. Germline V gives CDR1 SGHTA, CDR2 FQGNSA. CDR3 nucleotide sequence: TGTGCCAGCAGCCCGGGGGTGGTTAATCAGCCCCAGCATTTT. This encodes CASSPGVVNQPQHF.

The chain recombines TRBV7-9 with TRBJ1-2; D is ambiguous. CDR3 length equals 14 residues. V shed 5 bases and J shed 7 bases, with 17 bases lying between them. Looked up from germline, CDR1 is SEHNR and CDR2 is FQNEAQ (reference sequence). CDR3 in amino acids: CASSPSSITSGYTF. As DNA, the CDR3 is TGTGCCAGCAGCCCCAGCTCGATTACCAGTGGCTACACCTTC. The full variable domain, completed using reference TRBV7-9 and TRBJ1-2, is DTGVSQNPRHKITKRGQNVTFRCDPISEHNRLYWYRQTLGQGPEFLTYFQNEAQLEKSRLLSDRFSAERPKGSFSTLEIQRTEQGDSAMYLCASSPSSITSGYTFGSGTRLTVV.

V and J are TRBV5-1 and TRBJ2-7; D ambiguous. Germline assignment: CDR1 SGHRS and CDR2 YFSETQ. The CDR3 length is 11 residues. The germline V and J ends were trimmed by 0 bases and 7 bases, with 5 bases remaining between them. CDR3 amino acids: CASSLEAEQYF. Here the CDR3 DNA reads TGCGCCAGCAGCTTGGAGGCAGAGCAGTACTTC.

The chain combines TRBV7-9 with TRBJ1-2; no firm D call. Trimming shortened V by 5 bases and J by 8 bases, and 15 bases separated the two germline ends. Germline V CDR1 and CDR2: SEHNR, FQNEAQ (reference sequence). CDR3 length: 13 residues. The CDR3 sequence is CASSTGQSNGYTF. The CDR3 DNA follows: TGTGCCAGCAGCACCGGCCAGTCCAACGGCTACACCTTC. The full variable domain, completed using reference TRBV7-9 and TRBJ1-2, is DTGVSQNPRHKITKRGQNVTFRCDPISEHNRLYWYRQTLGQGPEFLTYFQNEAQLEKSRLLSDRFSAERPKGSFSTLEIQRTEQGDSAMYLCASSTGQSNGYTFGSGTRLTVV.

The V and J genes are TRBV6-1 and TRBJ2-3, with 12 bases fitting TRBD1. V lost 6 bases, J lost 6 bases, and 7 bases stayed unmatched. This CDR3 is built from 15 residues. Per the germline V gene, CDR1 is MNHNS and CDR2 is SASEGT. The chain's CDR3 is CASRSGTGGRDTQYF. CDR3 nucleotides: TGTGCCAGCAGATCCGGGACAGGGGGCAGGGATACGCAGTATTTT.

The chain uses TRBV5-4 and TRBJ1-2; 8 bases agree with TRBD1. The CDR3 spans 14 residues. Germline CDR1 reads SGHNT; CDR2 reads YYREEE (reference sequence). J lost 4 bases, V lost 4 bases, and 6 bases had no gene match. This chain's CDR3 is CASSAGQGSYGYTF. In DNA form, the CDR3 reads TGTGCCAGCAGCGCCGGACAGGGTTCCTATGGCTACACCTTC.

This chain uses TRBV27 with TRBJ1-6; a weak D match, TRBD1 (5 bases). V lost 5 bases and J lost 5, with 10 bases in between. CDR1 and CDR2 (germline): MNHEY, SMNVEV (reference sequence). The CDR3 spans 14 residues. The CDR3 here is CASSNRGNNSPLHF. The DNA for the CDR3 is TGTGCCAGCAGTAACCGGGGCAATAATTCACCCCTCCACTTT.

The rearrangement joins TRBV19 to TRBJ1-1; D not resolved. Germline V gives CDR1 LNHDA, CDR2 SQIVND (reference sequence). The ends were cut back, 8 bases at V and 0 bases at J, with 4 bases in the middle. CDR3 length equals 11 residues. The CDR3 sequence is CASLVNTEAFF. CDR3 nucleotide sequence: TGTGCCAGTTTGGTGAACACTGAAGCTTTCTTT.

V gene TRBV27 combines with J gene TRBJ2-1, with TRBD2 identical over 8 bases. Unmatched junction bases numbered 13, after V lost 7 bases and J lost 8 bases. Germline V gives CDR1 MNHEY, CDR2 SMNVEV (reference sequence). The CDR3 has 15 residues. In DNA form, the CDR3 reads TGTGCCAGCAATCCTAGCGGGCGAATCCTGCATGAGCAGTTCTTC. This encodes CASNPSGRILHEQFF.

The chain links TRBV5-1 to TRBJ2-7; D is perhaps TRBD1 (5 bases). Trimming took off 2 bases at V and 4 bases at J, with 22 bases between the two ends. The CDR3 runs 17 residues. CDR1 and CDR2 from the germline V gene are SGHRS and YFSETQ. CDR3 DNA sequence: TGCGCCAGCAGCTTTTCTCCGGTGGGGCCCCCTAGTTACGAGCAGTACTTC. Translation: CASSFSPVGPPSYEQYF.

CDR3 loop: CSAKVREGYEQYF. In nucleotides, the CDR3 is TGCAGTGCTAAAGTCCGGGAAGGGTACGAGCAGTACTTC. The gene calls are TRBV20-1 and TRBJ2-7, with D possibly being TRBD2 (5 bases). Looked up from germline, CDR1 is DFQATT and CDR2 is SNEGSKA (reference sequence). Deletions cut 4 bases from V and 4 bases from J, with 14 bases between. The CDR3 sequence is 13 residues long.

V usage is TRBV20-1 and J usage is TRBJ2-2; the D is unclear. The CDR3 runs to 14 residues. From germline, CDR1 is DFQATT and CDR2 SNEGSKA (reference sequence). Trimming shortened V by 3 bases and J by 0 bases, and 8 bases separated the two germline ends. Here the CDR3 reads CSASRAANTGELFF. In DNA form, the CDR3 reads TGCAGTGCTAGCCGGGCAGCGAACACCGGGGAGCTGTTTTTT.

The chain uses TRBV6-1 and TRBJ2-1; D may match TRBD1 or TRBD2 (7 bases each). CDR1 and CDR2 from the germline V gene are MNHNS and SASEGT. CDR3 size: 15 residues. V dropped 8 bases and J dropped 9 bases, with 23 bases sitting between them. The CDR3 is CASDRVGGSSGEQFF. CDR3 nucleotides: TGTGCCAGCGACAGGGTTGGCGGGAGTTCGGGTGAGCAGTTCTTC.

The chain's CDR3 is CASSVYPKGANSPLHF. In nucleotides, the CDR3 is TGTGCCAGTAGCGTATACCCCAAGGGGGCTAATTCACCCCTCCACTTT. The rearrangement joins TRBV19 to TRBJ1-6; 7 bases fit TRBD1. CDR3 size: 16 residues. The germline gives CDR1 LNHDA, CDR2 SQIVND (reference sequence). The J segment lost 6 bases and the V segment lost 6 bases, leaving 11 bases of the junction unmatched.

This rearrangement joins TRBV20-1 to TRBJ1-5, with D possibly being TRBD1 (6 bases). The CDR3 runs to 13 residues. Germline CDR1 is DFQATT and CDR2 is SNEGSKA (reference sequence). The CDR3: CSAKQGYNQPQHF. CDR3 coding DNA: TGCAGCGCCAAACAGGGTTACAATCAGCCCCAGCATTTT.

This sequence joins TRBV20-1 and TRBJ2-1; 14 bases fit TRBD2. J was trimmed by 8 bases and V by 6 bases; bases with no gene match: 9. Germline V gene data show CDR1 as DFQATT and CDR2 as SNEGSKA (reference sequence). This CDR3 is 15 amino acids long. DNA of the CDR3: TGCAGTGCAACCGGGACTAGCGGGAGTATTTATGAGCAGTTCTTC. This codes for CSATGTSGSIYEQFF.

By share of the sample, this clonotype is medium-sized (0.01 to 0.1%). The V call is TRBV11-3, the J call TRBJ1-2; TRBD1 matches at 7 bases. The CDR3 contains 12 residues. Germline assignment: CDR1 SGHNT and CDR2 YENEEA. The junction had 5 bases not matched to a gene; V was cut back by 5 bases and J by 8 bases. DNA of the CDR3: TGTGCCAGCAGCGACAGGGTGAGGGGCTACACCTTC. This translates into CASSDRVRGYTF. Supplemented by reference TRBV11-3 and TRBJ1-2, the full variable domain reads EAGVVQSPRYKIIEKKQPVAFWCNPISGHNTLYWYLQNLGQGPELLIRYENEEAVDDSQLPKDRFSAERLKGVDSTLKIQPAELGDSAVYLCASSDRVRGYTFGSGTRLTVV.

The chain has TRBV20-1 and TRBJ1-6; TRBD1 might be the D (6 bases). The V end was cut by 5 bases, the J end by 7 bases, with 15 bases between. The CDR3 has 14 amino acids. CDR1 is DFQATT, CDR2 SNEGSKA, per germline (reference sequence). The CDR3 region has the DNA TGCAGTGCTCAATTTGGACAGAAGAATTCACCCCTCCACTTT. Amino acids: CSAQFGQKNSPLHF.

The rearrangement uses TRBV15 and TRBJ1-2; D is possibly TRBD1 (5 bases). V was shortened by 2 bases and J by 4 bases, with 32 bases between the two germline ends. The CDR3 totals 21 residues. The germline V gene encodes CDR1 LNHNV and CDR2 YYDKDF (reference sequence). CDR3: CATSRSPPRTGRPPFGYGYTF. The CDR3, as DNA: TGTGCCACCAGCAGATCTCCCCCTCGGACGGGGCGCCCACCTTTTGGCTATGGCTACACCTTC.

This clonotype has only a few counts. The chain couples TRBV6-2 or TRBV6-3 to TRBJ1-5; tentative D call: TRBD1 (5 bases). Deletions cut 5 bases from V and 2 bases from J, with 13 bases between. Germline lookup yields CDR1 MNHEY and CDR2 SVGEGT. The CDR3 spans 15 residues. For the CDR3, the DNA is TGTGCCAGCAGTCTCGAAACGGGGGGCAATCAGCCCCAGCATTTT. Translation gives CASSLETGGNQPQHF.

This chain links TRBV6-5 with TRBJ2-2; perhaps TRBD1 as D (5 bases). Trimming shortened V by 2 bases and J by 6 bases, and 25 bases separated the two germline ends. This CDR3 is built from 19 residues. Germline lookup yields CDR1 MNHEY and CDR2 SVGAGI. The CDR3, as DNA: TGTGCCAGCAGTTACCAACCTCCGTGGACACACAGTCGGGCCGGGGAGCTGTTTTTT. Its protein is CASSYQPPWTHSRAGELFF.

This clonotype was detected only a few times. J is TRBJ1-6 and V is TRBV2; no reliable D call. Germline-derived CDR1 and CDR2 are SNHLY and FYNNEI. This CDR3 has 13 residues. Trimming stripped 3 bases from V and 8 bases from J, with 8 bases between. The CDR3 spells CASSDRSYSPLHF. Here the CDR3 DNA reads TGTGCCAGCAGTGACAGGAGCTATTCACCCCTCCACTTT.

This clonotype showed up just once. CDR3 region: CASSFDGTGGAAGYTF. The CDR3 DNA follows: TGTGCCAGCAGCTTCGACGGGACAGGAGGCGCTGCGGGCTACACCTTC. The rearrangement uses TRBV7-2 and TRBJ1-2; 8 bases line up with TRBD1. V lost 3 bases to trimming and J lost 8 bases; unmatched junction nucleotides: 14. The CDR3 runs 16 residues. Germline-derived CDR1 and CDR2 are SGHTA and FQGNSA.

This clonotype was found a few times. The gene calls are TRBV7-2 and TRBJ1-5, with D hard to call. This CDR3 comprises 13 residues. Trimming shortened V by 5 bases and J by 5 bases, and 10 bases separated the two germline ends. CDR1 is SGHTA and CDR2 is FQGNSA in the germline V gene. This CDR3 reads CASSPRPDQPQHF. The CDR3 DNA reads as TGTGCCAGCAGCCCCCGACCGGATCAGCCCCAGCATTTT.

The chain has TRBV20-1 and TRBJ2-3; D unclear. V lost 5 bases and J lost 5, with 14 bases in between. The CDR3 is 13 residues long. Germline CDR1 is DFQATT and CDR2 is SNEGSKA (reference sequence). The CDR3 nucleotides are TGCAGTGCTCCTCAGGATGGGCAAGATACGCAGTATTTT. It encodes CSAPQDGQDTQYF.

CDR3 sequence reads: CASSRGTTEPQHF. In nucleotides, the CDR3 is TGTGCCAGCAGTCGAGGAACGACAGAGCCCCAGCATTTT. The chain joins TRBV6-1 to TRBJ1-5; possible D gene TRBD1, 5 bases. V gave up 5 bases and J gave up 8 bases, with 13 bases separating them. The CDR3 extends over 13 amino acids. Per germline, CDR1 MNHNS and CDR2 SASEGT.